The 9 T cell receptor beta chains listed next were all sequenced from one sample in a study of cytomegalovirus exposure and HLA in healthy donors. The PCR had 60 Vbeta and 13 Jbeta primers. The table came from immunoSEQ multiplex PCR; TCRdb's copy has only in-frame clones and leaves some out. The sample records roughly 190,000 clones, just under 75% being singletons. Source material: PBMCs. These receptors were obtained from a man aged 25 to 40 in good health and CMV-seropositive.

DNA for the CDR3: TGTGCCTGGAGTCGCGGGCCAAGAGGCGAGCAGTACTTC. This sequence encodes CAWSRGPRGEQYF. The rearrangement uses TRBV30 and TRBJ2-7, with D possibly TRBD2 on 5 matching bases. The CDR3 consists of 13 residues. V lost 2 bases and J 6 bases, leaving 14 bases between the germline ends. The germline V gene has CDR1 GTSNPN and CDR2 SVGIG (reference sequence).

The V call is TRBV19, the J call TRBJ2-1; 12 nucleotides match TRBD2. Germline-derived CDR1 and CDR2 are LNHDA and SQIVND (reference sequence). The junction had 9 bases not matched to a gene; V was cut back by 4 bases and J by 5 bases. This CDR3 is 17 amino acids long. The CDR3 sequence: CASSTLPLAGGHNEQFF. The CDR3 bases are TGTGCCAGTAGTACCCTTCCTCTAGCGGGAGGGCACAATGAGCAGTTCTTC.

The chain couples TRBV5-6 to TRBJ1-1, with D unresolved. With 0 bases removed from V and 1 base from J, the gap between germline ends came to 10 bases. Germline V gives CDR1 SGHDT, CDR2 YYEEEE. This CDR3 spans 15 amino acids. The CDR3 loop is CASSLGRDWNTEAFF. For the CDR3, the DNA is TGTGCCAGCAGCTTGGGCCGGGATTGGAACACTGAAGCTTTCTTT.

This sequence joins TRBV6-6 and TRBJ2-7, with 11 nucleotides matching TRBD1. The V segment lost 6 bases and the J segment 3 bases; nucleotides outside the gene matches: 10. CDR3 length: 16 residues. The germline V gene encodes CDR1 MNHNY and CDR2 SVGAGI (reference sequence). This CDR3 is CASRELPGQGDYEQYF. CDR3 DNA sequence: TGTGCCAGCAGGGAGCTTCCGGGACAGGGGGACTACGAGCAGTACTTC.

This chain uses TRBV4-1 with TRBJ2-1; tentatively, D is TRBD2 (6 bases). Germline CDR1 MGHRA, CDR2 YSYEKL. CDR3 length: 16 residues. V lost 4 bases, J lost 0 bases, and 13 bases lay in between. The CDR3 DNA reads as TGCGCCAGCAGCCCCCTAGGAGGGAGCTCCTACAATGAGCAGTTCTTC. Translation gives CASSPLGGSSYNEQFF.

The chain recombines TRBV7-2 with TRBJ2-3, with 8 nucleotides matching TRBD2. The junction had 14 bases not matched to a gene; V was cut back by 8 bases and J by 4 bases. Germline CDR1 is SGHTA and CDR2 is FQGNSA. CDR3 length: 16 amino acids. CDR3 sequence: CASPPGGLVGADTQYF. The CDR3 DNA reads as TGTGCCAGCCCTCCCGGGGGACTAGTCGGCGCAGATACGCAGTATTTT.

This clone was counted a few times. The chain combines TRBV7-3 with TRBJ2-1, with 9 bases aligning to TRBD2. CDR3 length: 14 amino acids. V gave up 2 bases and J gave up 9 bases; unmatched junction bases: 5. Germline CDR1 is SGHTA and CDR2 is FQGTGA. The CDR3 spells CASSLGGGATEQFF. The CDR3 nucleotides read TGTGCCAGCAGCTTAGGCGGGGGGGCCACTGAGCAGTTCTTC. The full variable domain, with the rest looked up from reference TRBV7-3 and TRBJ2-1, is GAGVSQTPSNKVTEKGKYVELRCDPISGHTALYWYRQSLGQGPEFLIYFQGTGAADDSGLPNDRFFAVRPEGSVSTLKIQRTERGDSAVYLCASSLGGGATEQFFGPGTRLTVL.

This chain connects TRBV18 to TRBJ1-1; 10 bases align to TRBD1. Per germline, CDR1 KGHSH and CDR2 LQKENI. This CDR3 region has 15 residues. J lost 7 bases, V lost 3 bases, and 8 bases had no gene match. The CDR3 loop reads CASSPDRGRLGEAFF. The DNA for the CDR3 is TGTGCCAGCTCACCCGACAGGGGGCGTCTGGGTGAAGCTTTCTTT.

V usage is TRBV5-1 and J usage is TRBJ2-2, with TRBD2 matching over 11 bases. From germline, CDR1 is SGHRS and CDR2 YFSETQ. The CDR3 is 15 amino acids. Trimming took 3 bases from V and 5 from J; bases not matched to a gene: 3. The CDR3 loop reads CASSSGLAETGELFF. The CDR3 DNA is TGCGCCAGCAGCTCGGGACTAGCGGAAACCGGGGAGCTGTTTTTT.